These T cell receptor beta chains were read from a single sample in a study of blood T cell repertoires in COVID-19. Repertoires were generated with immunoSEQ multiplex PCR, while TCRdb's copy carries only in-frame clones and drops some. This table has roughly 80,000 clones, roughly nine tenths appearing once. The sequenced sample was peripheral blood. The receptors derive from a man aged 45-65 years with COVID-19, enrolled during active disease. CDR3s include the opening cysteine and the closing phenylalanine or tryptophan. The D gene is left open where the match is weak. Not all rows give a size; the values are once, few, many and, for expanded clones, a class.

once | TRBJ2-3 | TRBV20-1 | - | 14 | CSASLGGSTDTQYF | TGCAGTGCTAGTCTGGGGGGTAGCACAGATACGCAGTATTTT
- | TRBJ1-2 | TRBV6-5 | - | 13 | CASSREYGYGYTF | TGTGCCAGCAGTCGGGAGTACGGCTATGGCTACACCTTC
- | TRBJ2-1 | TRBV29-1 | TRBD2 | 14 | CSVDTSGYYNEQFF | TGCAGCGTTGACACTAGCGGGTATTACAATGAGCAGTTCTTC
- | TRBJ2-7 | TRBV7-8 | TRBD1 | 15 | CASSLVGTGDYEQYF | TGTGCCAGCAGCTTAGTGGGGACAGGAGACTACGAGCAGTACTTC
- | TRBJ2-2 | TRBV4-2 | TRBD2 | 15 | CATQPGLAGVGELFF | TGTGCCACCCAACCGGGACTAGCGGGAGTCGGGGAGCTGTTTTTT
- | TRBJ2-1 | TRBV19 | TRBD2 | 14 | CASSGTAGGNEQFF | TGTGCCAGTAGTGGAACAGCGGGAGGGAATGAGCAGTTCTTC
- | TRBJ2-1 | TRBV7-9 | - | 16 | CASSPFGTLTDNEQFF | TGTGCCAGCAGTCCCTTCGGAACCCTCACAGACAATGAGCAGTTCTTC
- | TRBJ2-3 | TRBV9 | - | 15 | CASSVGQPHTDTQYF | TGTGCCAGCAGCGTAGGACAACCACACACAGATACGCAGTATTTT
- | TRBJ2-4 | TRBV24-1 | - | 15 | CATSDPGLAKNIQYF | TGTGCCACCAGTGATCCCGGACTAGCCAAAAACATTCAGTACTTC
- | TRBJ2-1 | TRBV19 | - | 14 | CASSIQYSYNEQFF | TGTGCCAGTAGTATACAGTACTCCTACAATGAGCAGTTCTTC
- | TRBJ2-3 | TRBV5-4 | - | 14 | CASSASGATDTQYF | TGTGCCAGCAGCGCTTCAGGGGCCACAGATACGCAGTATTTT
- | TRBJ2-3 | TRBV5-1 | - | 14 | CASNTGTSTDTQYF | TGCGCCAGCAACACCGGGACTAGCACAGATACGCAGTATTTT
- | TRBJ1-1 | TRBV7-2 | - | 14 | CASSLGTANTEAFF | TGTGCCAGCAGCTTAGGGACAGCGAACACTGAAGCTTTCTTT
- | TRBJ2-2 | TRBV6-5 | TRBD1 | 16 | CASSYFGTGVAGELFF | TGTGCCAGCAGTTACTTCGGGACAGGGGTTGCCGGGGAGCTGTTTTTT
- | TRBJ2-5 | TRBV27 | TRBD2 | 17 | CASSLKTSGQRGETQYF | TGTGCCAGCAGTTTAAAAACTAGCGGACAAAGAGGGGAGACCCAGTACTTC
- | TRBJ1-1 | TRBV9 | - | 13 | CASSVELESEAFF | TGTGCCAGCAGCGTAGAGTTGGAGTCTGAAGCTTTCTTT
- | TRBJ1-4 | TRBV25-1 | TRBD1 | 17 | CASSSRSNTGEGEKLFF | TGTGCCAGCAGTTCCCGAAGCAACACAGGGGAAGGGGAAAAACTGTTTTTT
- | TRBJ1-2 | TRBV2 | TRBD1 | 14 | CASSGDSSNYGYTF | TGTGCCAGCAGCGGGGACAGTTCTAACTATGGCTACACCTTC
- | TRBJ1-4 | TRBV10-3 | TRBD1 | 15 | CATGALDREGRKLFF | TGTGCCACCGGGGCCCTGGACAGGGAAGGTAGAAAACTGTTTTTT
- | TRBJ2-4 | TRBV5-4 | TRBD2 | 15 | CASSPSHGGGYIQYF | TGTGCCAGCAGCCCCAGCCACGGGGGGGGTTACATTCAGTACTTC
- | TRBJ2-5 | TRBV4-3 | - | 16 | CASSQGTDGVLETQYF | TGCGCCAGCAGCCAGGGAACGGACGGGGTACTAGAGACCCAGTACTTC
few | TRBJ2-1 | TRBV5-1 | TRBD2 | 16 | CASSLYASGVDNEQFF | TGCGCCAGCAGCTTGTATGCTAGCGGAGTCGACAATGAGCAGTTCTTC
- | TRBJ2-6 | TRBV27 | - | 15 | CASSSEGSGANVLTF | TGTGCCAGCAGTTCCGAGGGTTCTGGGGCCAACGTCCTGACTTTC
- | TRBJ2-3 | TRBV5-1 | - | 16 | CASSLYGGEGTDTQYF | TGCGCCAGCAGCTTGTACGGTGGGGAGGGCACAGATACGCAGTATTTT
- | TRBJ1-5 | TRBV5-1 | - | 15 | CASSHGKAEDQPQHF | TGCGCCAGCAGCCACGGGAAGGCGGAAGATCAGCCCCAGCATTTT
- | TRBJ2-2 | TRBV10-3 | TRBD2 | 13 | CAIGTSGSGELFF | TGTGCCATCGGGACTAGCGGGTCCGGGGAGCTGTTTTTT
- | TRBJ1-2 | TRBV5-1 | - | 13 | CASSRDTNYGYTF | TGCGCCAGCAGTCGGGACACTAACTATGGCTACACCTTC
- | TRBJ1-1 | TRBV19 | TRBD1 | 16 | CASSIGRDREGGEAFF | TGTGCCAGTAGTATCGGGCGAGACAGGGAAGGAGGAGAAGCTTTCTTT
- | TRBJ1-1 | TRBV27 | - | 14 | CASSLGDLNTEAFF | TGTGCCAGCAGTTTAGGGGACTTGAACACTGAAGCTTTCTTT
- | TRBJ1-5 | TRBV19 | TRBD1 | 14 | CASRQGISNQPQHF | TGTGCCAGCCGACAGGGGATTAGCAATCAGCCCCAGCATTTT
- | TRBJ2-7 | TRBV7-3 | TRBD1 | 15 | CASSLIGGQGDEQYF | TGTGCCAGCAGCTTAATAGGGGGACAGGGGGACGAGCAGTACTTC
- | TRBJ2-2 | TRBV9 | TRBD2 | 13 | CASRGTTTGELFF | TGTGCCAGCAGGGGGACTACCACCGGGGAGCTGTTTTTT
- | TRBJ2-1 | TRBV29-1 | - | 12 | CSVVRGRDEQFF | TGCAGCGTTGTTAGGGGGAGAGATGAGCAGTTCTTC
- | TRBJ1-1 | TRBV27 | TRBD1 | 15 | CASSLFGTANTEAFF | TGTGCCAGCAGTTTATTCGGGACAGCGAACACTGAAGCTTTCTTT
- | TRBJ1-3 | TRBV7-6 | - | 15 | CASSPDSLSGNTIYF | TGTGCCAGCAGCCCGGACAGCCTATCTGGAAACACCATATATTTT
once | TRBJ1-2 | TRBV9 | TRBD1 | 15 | CASSAGTGTNYGYTF | TGTGCCAGCAGCGCTGGGACAGGCACGAACTATGGCTACACCTTC
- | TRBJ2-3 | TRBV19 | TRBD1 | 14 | CASKPGQGSDTQYF | TGTGCCAGTAAACCGGGACAGGGCTCAGATACGCAGTATTTT
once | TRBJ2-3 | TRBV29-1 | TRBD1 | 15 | CSVENPGQGIDTQYF | TGCAGCGTTGAGAACCCGGGACAGGGGATAGATACGCAGTATTTT
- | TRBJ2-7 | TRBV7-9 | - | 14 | CASSRPHSSYEQYF | TGTGCCAGCAGCCGCCCCCACAGCTCCTACGAGCAGTACTTC
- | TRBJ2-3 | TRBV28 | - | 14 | CASSLAGFTDTQYF | TGTGCCAGCAGTTTGGCAGGGTTCACAGATACGCAGTATTTT
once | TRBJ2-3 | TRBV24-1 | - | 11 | CAPSCPGTQYF | TGTGCCCCAAGCTGCCCGGGTACGCAGTATTTT
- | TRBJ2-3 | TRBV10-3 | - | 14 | CAISTTVGGDTQYF | TGTGCCATCAGCACGACGGTGGGGGGAGATACGCAGTATTTT
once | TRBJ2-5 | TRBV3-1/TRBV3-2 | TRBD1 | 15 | CASSMTGHGGETQYF | TGTGCCAGCAGCATGACAGGGCATGGGGGAGAGACCCAGTACTTC
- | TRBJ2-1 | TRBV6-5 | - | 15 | CASMEGRDQPFGQFF | TGTGCCAGCATGGAGGGGCGGGATCAGCCCTTTGGGCAGTTCTTC
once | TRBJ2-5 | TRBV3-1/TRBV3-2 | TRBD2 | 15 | CASSQQREEEETQYF | TGTGCCAGCAGCCAGCAGCGGGAGGAGGAAGAGACCCAGTACTTC
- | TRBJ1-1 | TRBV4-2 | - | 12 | CASGQPNTEAFF | TGTGCCAGCGGACAGCCCAACACTGAAGCTTTCTTT
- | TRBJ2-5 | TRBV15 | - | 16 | CATSRADPAGLETQYF | TGTGCCACCAGCAGAGCCGACCCGGCAGGGCTGGAGACCCAGTACTTC
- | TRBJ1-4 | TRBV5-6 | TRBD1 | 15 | CASSLRGLYGEKLFF | TGTGCCAGCAGCTTGAGGGGGCTTTATGGTGAAAAACTGTTTTTT
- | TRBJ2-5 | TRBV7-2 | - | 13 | CASGLPGWETQYF | TGTGCCAGCGGCCTCCCCGGGTGGGAGACCCAGTACTTC
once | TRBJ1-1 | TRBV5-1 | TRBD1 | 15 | CASSGGTGMATEAFF | TGCGCCAGCAGCGGAGGGACAGGAATGGCGACTGAAGCTTTCTTT
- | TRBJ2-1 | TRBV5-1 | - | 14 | CASSPGGAHNEQFF | TGCGCCAGCAGCCCTGGGGGGGCGCATAATGAGCAGTTCTTC
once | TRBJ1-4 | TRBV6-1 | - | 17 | CASSEFPRGSPNEKLFF | TGTGCCAGCAGTGAATTCCCCCGAGGCAGCCCTAATGAAAAACTGTTTTTT
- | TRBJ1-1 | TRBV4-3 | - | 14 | CASSRGGSNTEAFF | TGCGCCAGCAGCCGAGGAGGATCGAACACTGAAGCTTTCTTT
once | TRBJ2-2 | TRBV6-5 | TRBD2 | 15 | CASTPLAGGPGELFF | TGTGCCAGCACCCCCTTAGCGGGAGGGCCCGGGGAGCTGTTTTTT
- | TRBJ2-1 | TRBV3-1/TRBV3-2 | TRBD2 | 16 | CASSPFGEGKYNEQFF | TGTGCCAGCAGCCCATTTGGGGAGGGGAAGTACAATGAGCAGTTCTTC
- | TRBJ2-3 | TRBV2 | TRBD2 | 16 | CASSLGVAGGADTQYF | TGTGCCAGCAGTCTCGGCGTAGCGGGAGGCGCAGATACGCAGTATTTT
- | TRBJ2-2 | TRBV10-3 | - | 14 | CAISGTSGTGELFF | TGTGCCATCAGTGGGACTTCCGGCACCGGGGAGCTGTTTTTT